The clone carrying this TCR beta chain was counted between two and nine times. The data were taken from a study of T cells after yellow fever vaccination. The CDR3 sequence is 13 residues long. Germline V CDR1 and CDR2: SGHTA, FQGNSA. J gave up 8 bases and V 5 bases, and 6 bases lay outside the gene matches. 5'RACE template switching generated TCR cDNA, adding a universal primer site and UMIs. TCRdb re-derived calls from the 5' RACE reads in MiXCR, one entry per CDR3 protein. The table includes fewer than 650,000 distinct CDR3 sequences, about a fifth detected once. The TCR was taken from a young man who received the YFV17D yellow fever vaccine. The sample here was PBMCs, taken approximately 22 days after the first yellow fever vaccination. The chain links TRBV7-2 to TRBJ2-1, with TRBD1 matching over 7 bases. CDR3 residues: CASSLDRDHEQFF. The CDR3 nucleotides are TGTGCCAGCAGCCTCGACAGGGACCATGAGCAGTTCTTC.